The rows below give T cell receptor beta chains drawn from one sample of a study of post-analysis software for immune sequencing data. TCRdb re-called the PCR reads with MiXCR, one entry per CDR3 protein. This table holds 170,000 or so distinct CDR3 sequences, approximately 31% found once. Sample: blood. The receptors come from a girl aged 5-17 years with multiple sclerosis. CDR3s include the opening cysteine and the closing phenylalanine or tryptophan. A D gene is named only where the DNA matches it firmly. Clone sizes are given selectively: once, few, many, or a class where the clone is expanded.

TRBJ1-3,-,-,TRBV28,TGTGCCAGCATCTCCCCACCGCCGAACACCATATATTTT,CASISPPPNTIYF
TRBJ2-7,few,-,TRBV14,TGTGCCAGCAGCCAAGACCACAGGGACTACGAGCAGTACTTC,CASSQDHRDYEQYF
TRBJ2-4,many,TRBD2,TRBV5-1,TGCGCCAGCAGCCCGGGACTAGCGGGATCTTTCATTCAGTACTTC,CASSPGLAGSFIQYF
TRBJ1-6,few,-,TRBV10-3,TGTGCCATCAGGGAGAGGAATTCACCCCTCCACTTT,CAIRERNSPLHF
TRBJ2-4,many,-,TRBV20-1,TGCAGTGCTCCCGGGCCCACTAAGAACATTCAGTACTTC,CSAPGPTKNIQYF
TRBJ2-7,many,TRBD1,TRBV6-6,TGTGCCAGCAGTTACTCGCCATGGGACAGGGCAGACGAGCAGTACTTC,CASSYSPWDRADEQYF
TRBJ2-7,many,-,TRBV20-1,TGCAGTGCTAGAGATAAAGGGATCCGGTACGAGCAGTACTTC,CSARDKGIRYEQYF
TRBJ1-1,few,-,TRBV29-1,TGCAGCGTTTTGATGGGCACTGAAGCTTTCTTT,CSVLMGTEAFF
TRBJ1-1,-,-,TRBV7-2,TGTGCCAGCAGCGCAGGCAGGAACACTGAAGCTTTCTTT,CASSAGRNTEAFF
TRBJ2-7,-,-,TRBV20-1,TGCAGTGCTAGAGATAACGGGCTTAACGTAGGGCAGTACTTC,CSARDNGLNVGQYF
TRBJ2-1,few,-,TRBV6-1,TGTGCCAGCAGTGAACAACCGACAAAATTCCGGTTCTTC,CASSEQPTKFRFF
TRBJ2-3,few,-,TRBV5-1,TGCGCCAGCAGCTTGGATTTGCAGGGTAGCACAGATACGCAGTATTTT,CASSLDLQGSTDTQYF
TRBJ2-7,-,-,TRBV20-1,TGCAGTGCTAGAAGGGCTTTCGTCGGACTACCTGCTCACTCCTACGAGCAGTACTTC,CSARRAFVGLPAHSYEQYF
TRBJ2-6,few,-,TRBV10-3,TGTGCCGTCAGGATTAGCTCTGGGGCCAACGTCCTGACTTTC,CAVRISSGANVLTF
TRBJ2-1,many,-,TRBV20-1,TGCAGTGCTAGAGAAGTTAATGAGCAGTTCTTC,CSAREVNEQFF
TRBJ2-5,-,-,TRBV5-1,TGCGCCAGCAGCTTGCAATTGGGGAATGAGCAGTACTTC,CASSLQLGNEQYF
TRBJ2-1,-,TRBD2,TRBV9,TGTGCCAGCAGCGTAGGTATTACTAGCGGCTACTACAATGAGCAGTTCTTC,CASSVGITSGYYNEQFF
TRBJ2-7,many,TRBD2,TRBV20-1,TGCAGTGCTAGAGATCGGGCACTAGCGGGCCAACAGTACTTC,CSARDRALAGQQYF
TRBJ2-1,many,-,TRBV24-1,TGTGCCACCAGGCCCTTGGGGGCCGACAATGAGCAGTTCTTC,CATRPLGADNEQFF
TRBJ2-3,-,TRBD2,TRBV25-1,TGTGCCAGCAGTGCAGCGGGGACTAGTAGTACGCAGTATTTT,CASSAAGTSSTQYF
TRBJ1-2,-,-,TRBV20-1,TGCAGTGCTCGAGGGCTGACAGCTCCGAGGGATGGCTACACCTTC,CSARGLTAPRDGYTF
TRBJ2-1,few,-,TRBV5-1,TGCGCCAGCAGCCCGGGGGGCAGGACTTACAATGAGCAGTTCTTC,CASSPGGRTYNEQFF
TRBJ1-2,few,-,TRBV7-2,TGTGCCAGCAGCTTAAATAGGGTCGATGGCTACACCTTC,CASSLNRVDGYTF
TRBJ1-2,-,TRBD1,TRBV5-1,TGCGCCGGCAGCCTTGACAGGGTCGGCGGCTACACCTTC,CAGSLDRVGGYTF
TRBJ1-5,few,-,TRBV12-3/TRBV12-4,TGTGCCAGCAGTCGGCACTATAGCAATCAGCCCCAGCATTTT,CASSRHYSNQPQHF
TRBJ2-3,-,TRBD2,TRBV12-3/TRBV12-4,TGTGCCAGCAGTGGTAGCGGGAGGGGAATAGATACGCAGTATTTT,CASSGSGRGIDTQYF
TRBJ2-3,many,-,TRBV10-3,TGTGCCATTCAAGGCTCTAGCACAGATACGCAGTATTTT,CAIQGSSTDTQYF
TRBJ2-7,many,-,TRBV11-2,TGTGCCAGCAGCTATCAGTGGACAACCGAGCAGTACTTC,CASSYQWTTEQYF